The sequence of this T cell receptor beta chain was determined in a study of human T cells and chemical hapten exposure. Study as a whole: Diphenylcyclopropenone doses were given weekly to the scalps of patients across the approximately 24-week study.

Study conclusions and caveats: Controls formed significantly fewer large CDR3 similarity clusters than expanded TCRs did. PT1 expanded TCR counts and patch test score were linked, and their correlation was positive.

Many counts were recorded for this clonotype. The antigen is not known. One entry per CDR3 protein results from TCRdb running MiXCR on the RACE reads. Of some 110,000 distinct CDR3 sequences in the sample, roughly an eighth were seen once. Time point of the sample: patch test 1, 2 weeks after DPC sensitization. Sample treatment: therapeutic diphenylcyclopropenone sensitization with weekly scalp DPC. Looked up from germline, CDR1 is MNHEY and CDR2 is SVGAGI. The CDR3 runs to 20 residues. V lost 0 bases and J lost 0; bases outside the gene matches: 17. The material was whole blood, obtained in connection with sensitization to the hapten diphenylcyclopropenone (DPC). The rearrangement links TRBV6-5 to TRBJ2-7, with 7 bases fitting TRBD2. The receptor's source is a woman aged 45-59 years with alopecia areata. Some clones in this sample may be carry-over from other donors' samples. DNA of the CDR3: TGTGCCAGCAGTTACTCGATCTATGGGGGGGGACGGCGGAGCTCCTACGAGCAGTACTTC. Translated, it gives CASSYSIYGGGRRSSYEQYF.